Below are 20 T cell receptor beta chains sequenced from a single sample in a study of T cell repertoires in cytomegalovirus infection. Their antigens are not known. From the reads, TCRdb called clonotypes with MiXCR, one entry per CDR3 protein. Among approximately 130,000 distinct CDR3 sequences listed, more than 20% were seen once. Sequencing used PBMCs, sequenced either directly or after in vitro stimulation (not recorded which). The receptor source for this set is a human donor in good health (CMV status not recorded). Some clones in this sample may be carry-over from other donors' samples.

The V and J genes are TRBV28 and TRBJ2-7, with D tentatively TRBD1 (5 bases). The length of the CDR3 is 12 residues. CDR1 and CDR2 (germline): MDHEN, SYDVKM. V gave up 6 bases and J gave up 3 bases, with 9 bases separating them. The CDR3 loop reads CASRARVYEQYF. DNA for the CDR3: TGTGCCAGCAGGGCCAGGGTCTACGAGCAGTACTTC.

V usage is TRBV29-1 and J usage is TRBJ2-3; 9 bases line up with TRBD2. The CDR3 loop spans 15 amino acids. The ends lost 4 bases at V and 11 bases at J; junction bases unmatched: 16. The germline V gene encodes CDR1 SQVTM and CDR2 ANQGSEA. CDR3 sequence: CSVGYTSGSGGLQYF. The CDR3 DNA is TGCAGCGTTGGGTATACTAGCGGGTCGGGAGGTTTGCAGTATTTT.

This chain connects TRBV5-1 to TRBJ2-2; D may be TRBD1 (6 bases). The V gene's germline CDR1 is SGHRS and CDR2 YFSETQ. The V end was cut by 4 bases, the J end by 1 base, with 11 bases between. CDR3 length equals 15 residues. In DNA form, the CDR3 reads TGCGCCAGCAGCGGAAAGGGGGTGAACACCGGGGAGCTGTTTTTT. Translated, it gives CASSGKGVNTGELFF.

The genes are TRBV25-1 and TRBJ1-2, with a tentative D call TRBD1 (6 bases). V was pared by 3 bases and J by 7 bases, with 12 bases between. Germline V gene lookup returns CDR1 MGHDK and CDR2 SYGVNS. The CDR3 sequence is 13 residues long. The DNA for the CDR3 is TGTGCCAGCAGTGAGATGGACAGAGGTGGCTACACCTTC. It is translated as CASSEMDRGGYTF.

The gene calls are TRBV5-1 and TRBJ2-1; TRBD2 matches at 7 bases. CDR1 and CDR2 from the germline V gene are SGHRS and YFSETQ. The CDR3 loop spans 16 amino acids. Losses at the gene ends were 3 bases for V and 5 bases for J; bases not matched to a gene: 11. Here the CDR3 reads CASSSGLAAGNNEQFF. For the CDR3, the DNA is TGCGCCAGCAGCTCCGGCCTAGCGGCAGGGAACAATGAGCAGTTCTTC. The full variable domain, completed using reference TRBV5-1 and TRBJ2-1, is KAGVTQTPRYLIKTRGQQVTLSCSPISGHRSVSWYQQTPGQGLQFLFEYFSETQRNKGNFPGRFSGRQFSNSRSEMNVSTLELGDSALYLCASSSGLAAGNNEQFFGPGTRLTVL.

This chain's CDR3 is CASSAPQGPGHF. CDR3 sequence (DNA): TGTGCCAGTAGTGCCCCACAGGGCCCTGGGCATTTT. The rearrangement uses TRBV19 and TRBJ1-5; D might be TRBD1 (6 bases). Trimming shortened V by 5 bases and J by 15 bases, and 17 bases separated the two germline ends. CDR1 and CDR2 from the germline V gene are LNHDA and SQIVND (reference sequence). CDR3 size: 12 residues.

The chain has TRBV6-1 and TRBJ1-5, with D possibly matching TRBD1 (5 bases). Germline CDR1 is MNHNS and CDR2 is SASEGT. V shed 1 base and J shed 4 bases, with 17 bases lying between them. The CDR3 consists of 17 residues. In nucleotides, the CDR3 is TGTGCCAGCAGTGAAGTTTTTGTGGGACGGCGGAATCAGCCCCAGCATTTT. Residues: CASSEVFVGRRNQPQHF.

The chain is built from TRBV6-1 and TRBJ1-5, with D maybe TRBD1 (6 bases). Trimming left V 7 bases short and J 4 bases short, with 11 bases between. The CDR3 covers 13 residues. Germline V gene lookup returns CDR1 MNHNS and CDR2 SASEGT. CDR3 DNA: TGTGCCAGCACCCGGACAGTTAATCAGCCCCAGCATTTT. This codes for CASTRTVNQPQHF.

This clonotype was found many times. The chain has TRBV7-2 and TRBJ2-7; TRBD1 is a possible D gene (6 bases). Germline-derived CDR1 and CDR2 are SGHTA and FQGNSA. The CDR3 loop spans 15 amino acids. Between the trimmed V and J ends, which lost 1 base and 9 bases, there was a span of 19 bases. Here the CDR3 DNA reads TGTGCCAGCAGCTTAGTTTTCGACAGGAGTCACGCGCAGTACTTC. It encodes CASSLVFDRSHAQYF.

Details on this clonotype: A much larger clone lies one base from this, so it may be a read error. CDR3 sequence: CTTTQYEQFF. DNA for the CDR3: TGTACCACCACTCAGTATGAGCAGTTCTTC. This chain connects TRBV6-2 or TRBV6-3 to TRBJ2-1; no clear D gene. This CDR3 contains 10 residues. Germline CDR1 and CDR2: MNHEY and SVGEGT.

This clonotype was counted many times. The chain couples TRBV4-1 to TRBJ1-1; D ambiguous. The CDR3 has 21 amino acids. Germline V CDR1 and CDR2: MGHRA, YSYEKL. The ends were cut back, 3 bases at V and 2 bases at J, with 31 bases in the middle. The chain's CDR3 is CASSHLGEWQAFEARNTEAFF. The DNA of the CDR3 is TGCGCCAGCAGCCATCTCGGGGAATGGCAGGCCTTCGAAGCGAGAAACACTGAAGCTTTCTTT.

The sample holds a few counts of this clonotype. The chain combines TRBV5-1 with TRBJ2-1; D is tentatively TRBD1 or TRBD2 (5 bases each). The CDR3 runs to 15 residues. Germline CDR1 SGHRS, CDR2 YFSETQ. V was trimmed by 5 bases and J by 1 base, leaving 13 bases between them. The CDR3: CASRGPGPSYNEQFF. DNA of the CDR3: TGCGCCAGCAGGGGTCCGGGACCATCCTACAATGAGCAGTTCTTC. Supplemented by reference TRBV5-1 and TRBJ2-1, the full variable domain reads KAGVTQTPRYLIKTRGQQVTLSCSPISGHRSVSWYQQTPGQGLQFLFEYFSETQRNKGNFPGRFSGRQFSNSRSEMNVSTLELGDSALYLCASRGPGPSYNEQFFGPGTRLTVL.

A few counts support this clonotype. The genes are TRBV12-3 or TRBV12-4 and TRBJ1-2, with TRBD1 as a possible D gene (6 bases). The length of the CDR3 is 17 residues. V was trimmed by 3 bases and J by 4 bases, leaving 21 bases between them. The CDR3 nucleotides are TGTGCCAGCAGTTTTGGTTCCTGGCTTAGACAGGCCTATGGCTACACCTTC. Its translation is CASSFGSWLRQAYGYTF.

The CDR3 spells CASSLLKGGNTEAFF. CDR3 bases: TGTGCCAGCAGTTTACTAAAGGGGGGGAACACTGAAGCTTTCTTT. This chain uses TRBV27 with TRBJ1-1, with D possibly being TRBD1 (6 bases). The CDR3 contains 15 residues. Germline V lookup: CDR1 MNHEY, CDR2 SMNVEV (reference sequence). Trimming left V 2 bases short and J 1 base short, with 11 bases between.

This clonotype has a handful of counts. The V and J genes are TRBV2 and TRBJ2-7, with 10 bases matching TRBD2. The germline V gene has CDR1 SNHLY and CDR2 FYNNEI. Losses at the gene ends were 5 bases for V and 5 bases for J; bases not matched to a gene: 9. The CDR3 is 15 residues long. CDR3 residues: CASSPSSGRRDEQYF. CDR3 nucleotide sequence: TGTGCCAGCAGTCCCTCTAGCGGGAGAAGGGACGAGCAGTACTTC.

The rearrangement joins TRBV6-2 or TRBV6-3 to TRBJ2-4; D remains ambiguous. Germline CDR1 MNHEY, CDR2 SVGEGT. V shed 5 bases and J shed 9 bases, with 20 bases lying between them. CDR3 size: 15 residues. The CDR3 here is CASSEQRTQSVIQYF. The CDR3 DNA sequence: TGTGCCAGCAGTGAGCAAAGGACCCAAAGTGTCATTCAGTACTTC.

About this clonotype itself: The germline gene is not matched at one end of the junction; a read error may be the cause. The CDR3 loop reads CASSLRTSGPNTGELFF. In DNA, the CDR3 is TGTGCTAGCAGCTTGCGGACTAGCGGACCAAACACCGGGGAGCTGTTTTTT. The chain recombines TRBV7-7 with TRBJ2-2; TRBD2 matches at 10 bases. This CDR3 spans 17 amino acids. Germline V gene lookup returns CDR1 SSHAT and CDR2 FNYEAQ (reference sequence).

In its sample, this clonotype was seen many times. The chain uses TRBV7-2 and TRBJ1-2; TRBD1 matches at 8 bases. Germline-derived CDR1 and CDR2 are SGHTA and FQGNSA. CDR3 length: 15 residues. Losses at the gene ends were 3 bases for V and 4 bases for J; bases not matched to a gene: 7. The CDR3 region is CASSLDRVPTYGYTF. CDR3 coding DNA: TGTGCCAGCAGCTTGGACAGGGTACCCACCTATGGCTACACCTTC.

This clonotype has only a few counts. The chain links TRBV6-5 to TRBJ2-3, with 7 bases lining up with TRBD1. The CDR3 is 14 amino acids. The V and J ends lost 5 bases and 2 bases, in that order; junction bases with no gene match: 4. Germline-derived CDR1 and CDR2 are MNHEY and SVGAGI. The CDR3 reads CASSQTGDTDTQYF. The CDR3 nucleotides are TGTGCCAGCAGTCAAACAGGGGACACAGATACGCAGTATTTT.

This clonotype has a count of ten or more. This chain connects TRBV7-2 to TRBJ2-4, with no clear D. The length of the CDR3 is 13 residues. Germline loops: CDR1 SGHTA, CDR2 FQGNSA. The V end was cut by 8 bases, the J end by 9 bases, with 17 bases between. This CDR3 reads CASGNAREPIQYF. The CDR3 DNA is TGTGCCAGCGGTAACGCAAGAGAGCCCATTCAGTACTTC.